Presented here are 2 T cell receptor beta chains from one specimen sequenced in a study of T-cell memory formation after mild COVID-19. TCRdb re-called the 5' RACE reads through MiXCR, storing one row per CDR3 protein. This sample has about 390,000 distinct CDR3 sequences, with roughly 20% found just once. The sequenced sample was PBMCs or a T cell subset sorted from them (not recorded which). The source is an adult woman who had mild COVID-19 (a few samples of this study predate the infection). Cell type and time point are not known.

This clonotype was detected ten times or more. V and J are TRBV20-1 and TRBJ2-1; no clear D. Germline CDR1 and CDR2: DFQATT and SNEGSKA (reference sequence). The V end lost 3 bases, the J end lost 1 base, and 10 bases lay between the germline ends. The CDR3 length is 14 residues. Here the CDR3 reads CSARSLWSYNEQFF. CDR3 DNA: TGCAGTGCTAGGTCCCTTTGGTCCTACAATGAGCAGTTCTTC.

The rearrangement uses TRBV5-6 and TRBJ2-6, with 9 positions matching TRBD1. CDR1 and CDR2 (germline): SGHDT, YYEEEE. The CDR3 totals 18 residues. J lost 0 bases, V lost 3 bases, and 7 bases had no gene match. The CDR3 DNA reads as TGTGCCAGCAGCTCGGGACAGGGATTAAACTCTGGGGCCAACGTCCTGACTTTC. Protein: CASSSGQGLNSGANVLTF.